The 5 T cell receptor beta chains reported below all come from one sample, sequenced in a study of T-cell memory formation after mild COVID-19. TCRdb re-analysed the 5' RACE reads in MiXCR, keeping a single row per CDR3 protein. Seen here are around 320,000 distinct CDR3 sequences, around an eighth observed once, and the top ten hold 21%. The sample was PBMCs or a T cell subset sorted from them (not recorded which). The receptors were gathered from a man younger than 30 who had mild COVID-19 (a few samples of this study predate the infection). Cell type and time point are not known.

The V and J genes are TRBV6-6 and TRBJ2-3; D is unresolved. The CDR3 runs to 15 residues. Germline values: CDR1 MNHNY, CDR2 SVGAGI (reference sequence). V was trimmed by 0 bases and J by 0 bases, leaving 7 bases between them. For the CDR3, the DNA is TGTGCCAGCAGTTACTCTGGACCAAGCACAGATACGCAGTATTTT. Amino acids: CASSYSGPSTDTQYF.

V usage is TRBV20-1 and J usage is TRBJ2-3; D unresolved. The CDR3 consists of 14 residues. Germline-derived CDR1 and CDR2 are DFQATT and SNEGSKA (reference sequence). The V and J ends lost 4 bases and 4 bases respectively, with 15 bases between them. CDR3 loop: CSATKGFEADTQYF. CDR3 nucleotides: TGCAGTGCTACTAAGGGCTTCGAGGCAGATACGCAGTATTTT.

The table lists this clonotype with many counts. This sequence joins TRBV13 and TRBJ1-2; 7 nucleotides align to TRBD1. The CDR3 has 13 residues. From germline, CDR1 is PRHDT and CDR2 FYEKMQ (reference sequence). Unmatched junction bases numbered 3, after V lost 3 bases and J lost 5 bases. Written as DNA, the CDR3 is TGTGCCAGCAGCTTCGGCAGGGGGTATGGCTACACCTTC. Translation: CASSFGRGYGYTF.

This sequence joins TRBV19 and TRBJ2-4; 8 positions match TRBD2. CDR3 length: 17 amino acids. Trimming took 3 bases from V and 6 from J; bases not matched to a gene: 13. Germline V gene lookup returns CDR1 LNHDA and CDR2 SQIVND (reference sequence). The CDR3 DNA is TGTGCCAGTAGTATGTCGGCGGGGGGATTCAAATTAAACATTCAGTACTTC. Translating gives CASSMSAGGFKLNIQYF.

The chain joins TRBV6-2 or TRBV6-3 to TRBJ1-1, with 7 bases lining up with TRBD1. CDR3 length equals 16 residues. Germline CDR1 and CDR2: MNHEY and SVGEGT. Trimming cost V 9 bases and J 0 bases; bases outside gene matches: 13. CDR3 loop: CARYPGTANMNTEAFF. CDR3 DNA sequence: TGTGCCAGGTATCCCGGGACAGCCAATATGAACACTGAAGCTTTCTTT.